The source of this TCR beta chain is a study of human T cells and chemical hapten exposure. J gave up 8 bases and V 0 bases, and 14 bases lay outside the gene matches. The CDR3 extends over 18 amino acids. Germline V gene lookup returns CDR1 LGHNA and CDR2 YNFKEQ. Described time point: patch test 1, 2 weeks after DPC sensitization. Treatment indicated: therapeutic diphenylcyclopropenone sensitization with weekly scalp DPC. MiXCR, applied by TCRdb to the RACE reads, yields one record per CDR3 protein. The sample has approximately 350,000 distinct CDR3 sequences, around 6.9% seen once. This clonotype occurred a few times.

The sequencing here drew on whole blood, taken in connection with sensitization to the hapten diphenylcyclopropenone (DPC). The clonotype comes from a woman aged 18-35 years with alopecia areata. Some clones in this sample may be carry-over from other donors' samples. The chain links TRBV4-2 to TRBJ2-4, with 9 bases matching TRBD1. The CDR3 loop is CASSQEVWGQGRRDIQYF. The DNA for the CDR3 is TGTGCCAGCAGCCAAGAAGTTTGGGGACAGGGCAGGAGGGACATTCAGTACTTC.